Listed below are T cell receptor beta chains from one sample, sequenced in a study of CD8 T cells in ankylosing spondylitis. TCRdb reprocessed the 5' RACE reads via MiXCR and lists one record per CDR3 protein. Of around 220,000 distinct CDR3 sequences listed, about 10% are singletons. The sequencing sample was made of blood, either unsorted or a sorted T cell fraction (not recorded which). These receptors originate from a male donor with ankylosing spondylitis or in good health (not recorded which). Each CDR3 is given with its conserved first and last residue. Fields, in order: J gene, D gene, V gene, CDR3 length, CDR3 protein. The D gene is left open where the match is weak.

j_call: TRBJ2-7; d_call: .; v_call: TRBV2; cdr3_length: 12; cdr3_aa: CASSGGTYEQYF
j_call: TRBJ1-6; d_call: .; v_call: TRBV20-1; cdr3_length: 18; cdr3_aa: CSARDLISGRSYNSPLHF
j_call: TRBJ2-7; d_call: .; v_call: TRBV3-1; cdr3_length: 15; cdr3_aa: CASSGGDRGAYEQYF
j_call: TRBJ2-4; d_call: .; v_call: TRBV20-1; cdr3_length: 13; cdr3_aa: CTGTELAKNIQYF
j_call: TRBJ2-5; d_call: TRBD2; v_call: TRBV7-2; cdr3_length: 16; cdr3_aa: CASSSASGSKQETQYF
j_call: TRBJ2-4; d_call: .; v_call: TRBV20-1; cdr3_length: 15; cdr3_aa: CSARPPDRTKNIQYF
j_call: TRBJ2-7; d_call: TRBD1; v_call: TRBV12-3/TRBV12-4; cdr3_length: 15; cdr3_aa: CASSPLRDRVNEQYF
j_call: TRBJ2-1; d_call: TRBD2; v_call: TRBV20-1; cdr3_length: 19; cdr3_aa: CSARDSGTSGGASYNEQFF
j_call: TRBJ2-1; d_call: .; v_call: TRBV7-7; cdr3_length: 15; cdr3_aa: CASSPPGGLYNEQFF
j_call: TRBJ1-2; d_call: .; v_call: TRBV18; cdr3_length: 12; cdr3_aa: CASSRDVDGDTF
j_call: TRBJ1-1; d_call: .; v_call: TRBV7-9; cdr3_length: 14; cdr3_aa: CASSLQGLNTEAFF
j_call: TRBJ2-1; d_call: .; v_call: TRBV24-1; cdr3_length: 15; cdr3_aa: CATSDRGAPTNEQFF
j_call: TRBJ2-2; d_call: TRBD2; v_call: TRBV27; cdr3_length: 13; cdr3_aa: CASRTSGGRELFF
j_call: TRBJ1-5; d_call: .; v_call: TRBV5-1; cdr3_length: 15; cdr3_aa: CASSKDAYSNQPQHF
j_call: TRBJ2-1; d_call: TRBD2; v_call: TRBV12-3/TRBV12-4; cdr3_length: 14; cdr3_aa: CASTLRAGGREQFF
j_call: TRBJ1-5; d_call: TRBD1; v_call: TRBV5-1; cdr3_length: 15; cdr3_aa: CASSLEGGQGQPQHF
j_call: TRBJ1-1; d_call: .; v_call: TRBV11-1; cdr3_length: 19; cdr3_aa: CASSHPFRWRGVDVNEAFF
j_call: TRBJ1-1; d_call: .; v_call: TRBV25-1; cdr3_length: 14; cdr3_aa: CASNRGGMNTEAFF
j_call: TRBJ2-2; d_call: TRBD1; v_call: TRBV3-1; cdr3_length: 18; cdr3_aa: CASSQAPVTGRFTGELFF
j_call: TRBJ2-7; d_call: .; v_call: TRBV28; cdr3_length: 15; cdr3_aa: CASSLPGRFSYEQYF
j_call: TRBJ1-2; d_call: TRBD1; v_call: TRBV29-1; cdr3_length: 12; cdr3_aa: CSVFTGENGYTF
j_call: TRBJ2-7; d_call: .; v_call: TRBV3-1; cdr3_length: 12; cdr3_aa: CASSQAEGGPYF
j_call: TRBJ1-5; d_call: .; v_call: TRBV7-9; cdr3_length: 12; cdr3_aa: CASSFGEQPQHF
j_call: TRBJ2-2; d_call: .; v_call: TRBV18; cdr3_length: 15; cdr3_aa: CASSQDRGTAGELFF
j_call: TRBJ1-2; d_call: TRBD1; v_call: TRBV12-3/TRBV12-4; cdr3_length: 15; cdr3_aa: CASSLGQGVAYGYTF
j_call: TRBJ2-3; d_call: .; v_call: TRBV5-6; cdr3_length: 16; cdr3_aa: CASSSGRVFGTDTQYF
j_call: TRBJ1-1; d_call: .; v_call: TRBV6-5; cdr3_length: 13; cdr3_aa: CASSYTQNTEAFF
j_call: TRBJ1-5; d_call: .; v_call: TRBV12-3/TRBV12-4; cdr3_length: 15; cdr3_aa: CASSFSGRGHQPQHF
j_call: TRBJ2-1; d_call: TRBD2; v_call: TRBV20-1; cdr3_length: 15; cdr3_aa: CSANRPSGGDNEQFF
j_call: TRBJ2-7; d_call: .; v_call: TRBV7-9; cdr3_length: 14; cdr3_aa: CASSATGYTYEQYF
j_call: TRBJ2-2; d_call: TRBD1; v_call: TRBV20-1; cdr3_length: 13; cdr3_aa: CSAGQGAGGELFF
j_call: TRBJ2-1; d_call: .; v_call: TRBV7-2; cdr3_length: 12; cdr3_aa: CASSITSGEQFF
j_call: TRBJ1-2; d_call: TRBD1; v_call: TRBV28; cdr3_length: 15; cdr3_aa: CASTLRGGQYYGYTF
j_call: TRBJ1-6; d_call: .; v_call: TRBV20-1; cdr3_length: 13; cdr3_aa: CSAAPTSNSPLHF
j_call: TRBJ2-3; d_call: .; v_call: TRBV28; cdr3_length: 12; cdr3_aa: CASRTPTDTQYF
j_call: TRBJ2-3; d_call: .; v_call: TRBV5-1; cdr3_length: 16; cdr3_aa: CASSSRQEASTDTQYF
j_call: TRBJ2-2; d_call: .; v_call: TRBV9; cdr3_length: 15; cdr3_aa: CASSVVGGRAGELFF
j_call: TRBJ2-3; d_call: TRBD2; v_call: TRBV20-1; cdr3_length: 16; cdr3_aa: CSAGTSGGFSTDTQYF
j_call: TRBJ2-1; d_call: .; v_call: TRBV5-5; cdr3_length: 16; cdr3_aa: CASSLSPDVSYNEQFF
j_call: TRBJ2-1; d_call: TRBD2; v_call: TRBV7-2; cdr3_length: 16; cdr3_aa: CASSPGAGGPRNEQFF
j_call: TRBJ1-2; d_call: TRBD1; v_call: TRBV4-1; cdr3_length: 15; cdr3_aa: CASSQELTGAYGYTF
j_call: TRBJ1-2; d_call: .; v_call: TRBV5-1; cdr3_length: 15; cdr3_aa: CASSGLADSNYGYTF
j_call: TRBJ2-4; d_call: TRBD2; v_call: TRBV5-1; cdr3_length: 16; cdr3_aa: CASRPSGGLAKNIQYF
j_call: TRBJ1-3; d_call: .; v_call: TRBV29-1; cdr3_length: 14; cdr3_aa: CSVDMTGTGNTIYF
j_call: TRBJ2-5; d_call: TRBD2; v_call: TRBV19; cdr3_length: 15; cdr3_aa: CASSGGTRESETQYF
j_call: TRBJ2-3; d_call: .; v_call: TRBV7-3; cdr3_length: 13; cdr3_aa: CASRKTPQDTQYF
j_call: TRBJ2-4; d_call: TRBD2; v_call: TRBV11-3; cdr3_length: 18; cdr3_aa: CASSLSPSRGGTKNIQYF
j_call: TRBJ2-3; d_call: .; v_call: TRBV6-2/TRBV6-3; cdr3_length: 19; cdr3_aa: CASPTTGPPRVLRCYTQYF
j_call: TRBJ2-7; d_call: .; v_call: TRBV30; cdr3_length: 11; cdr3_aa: CAWRNRDEQYF
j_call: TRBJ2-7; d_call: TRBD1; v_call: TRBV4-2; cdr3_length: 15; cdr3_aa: CASSQQPGQGFEQYF
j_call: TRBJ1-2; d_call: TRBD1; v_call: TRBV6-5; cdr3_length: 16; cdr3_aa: CASSYNGAGTGGGYTF
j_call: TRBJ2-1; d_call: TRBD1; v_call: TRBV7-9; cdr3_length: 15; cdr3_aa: CASSPRGQGANEQFF
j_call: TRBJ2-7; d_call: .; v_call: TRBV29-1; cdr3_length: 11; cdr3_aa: CSVEISYEQYF
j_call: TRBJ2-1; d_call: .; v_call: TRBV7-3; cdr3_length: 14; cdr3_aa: CASSLGGTHNEQFF
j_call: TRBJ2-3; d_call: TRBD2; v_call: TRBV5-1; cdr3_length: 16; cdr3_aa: CASRKLAGGGADTQYF
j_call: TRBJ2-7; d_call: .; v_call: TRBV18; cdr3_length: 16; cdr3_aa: CASSLIRPGASYEQYF
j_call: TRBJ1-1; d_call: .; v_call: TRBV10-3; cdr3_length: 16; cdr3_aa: CASGGNSGLGGTEAFF
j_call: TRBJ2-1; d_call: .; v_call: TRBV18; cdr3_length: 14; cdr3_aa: CASSQLQGYNEQFF
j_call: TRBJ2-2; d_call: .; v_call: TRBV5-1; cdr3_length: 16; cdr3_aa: CASSHLLQGGTGELFF
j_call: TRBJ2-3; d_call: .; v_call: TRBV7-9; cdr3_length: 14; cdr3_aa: CASSSSRGTDTQYF